This T cell receptor (beta chain) was obtained from a study of beta chain features in type 1 diabetes. Findings of the study overall: Researchers report that Type 1 diabetes patients had moderately but significantly shorter TCRB CDR3s across all four CD4+ subsets.

What was sequenced were expressed TCRB transcripts, since all of the isolated RNA had been reverse transcribed. Generated by immunoSEQ multiplex PCR, the TCRdb table keeps only in-frame clones and is missing some. The sample has more than 300,000 clones; 10% to 15% are singletons. The ends lost 8 bases at V and 2 bases at J; junction bases unmatched: 4. Germline CDR1 and CDR2: SGHTA and FQGNSA. The CDR3 runs 14 residues. One heparinised draw of blood, averaging about 116 mL, came from each donor. Comment on this clone: Its target is not known.

The rearrangement joins TRBV7-2 to TRBJ2-3; 10 bases agree with TRBD1. What was sequenced was naive CD4+ T cells from blood. The TCR was taken from a woman aged 18-29 years with type 1 diabetes. In DNA, the CDR3 is TGTGCCAGCCGCAGACAGGGGGCCACAGATACGCAGTATTTT. This codes for CASRRQGATDTQYF.